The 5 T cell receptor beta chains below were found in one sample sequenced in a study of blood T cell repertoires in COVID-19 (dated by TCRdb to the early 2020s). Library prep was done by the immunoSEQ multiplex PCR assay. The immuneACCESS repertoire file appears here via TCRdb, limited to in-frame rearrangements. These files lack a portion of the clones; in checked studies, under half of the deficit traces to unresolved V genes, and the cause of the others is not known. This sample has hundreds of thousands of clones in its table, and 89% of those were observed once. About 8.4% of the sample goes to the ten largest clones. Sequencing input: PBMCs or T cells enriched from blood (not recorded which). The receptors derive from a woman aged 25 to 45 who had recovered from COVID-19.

This chain's CDR3 is CAVTDREGNQPQHF. Here the CDR3 DNA reads TGTGCCGTCACCGACAGGGAGGGCAATCAGCCCCAGCATTTT. The rearrangement links TRBV2 to TRBJ1-5; 7 nucleotides align to TRBD1. V was clipped by 11 bases and J by 2 bases; unmatched bases: 9. Per the germline V gene, CDR1 is SNHLY and CDR2 is FYNNEI. The CDR3 length is 14 residues.

The CDR3 protein is CASSKSGTNQPQHF. CDR3 nucleotides: TGTGCCAGCAGCAAATCAGGGACTAATCAGCCCCAGCATTTT. The chain links TRBV21-1 to TRBJ1-5. TRBV21-1 is marked as a pseudogene. This CDR3 is built from 14 residues.

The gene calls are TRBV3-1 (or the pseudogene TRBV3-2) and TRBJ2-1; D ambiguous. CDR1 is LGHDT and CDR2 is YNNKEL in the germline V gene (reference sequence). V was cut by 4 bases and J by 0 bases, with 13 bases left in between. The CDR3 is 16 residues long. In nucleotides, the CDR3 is TGTGCCAGCAGCCTCACTTCGTCTGGCTCCTACAATGAGCAGTTCTTC. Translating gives CASSLTSSGSYNEQFF.

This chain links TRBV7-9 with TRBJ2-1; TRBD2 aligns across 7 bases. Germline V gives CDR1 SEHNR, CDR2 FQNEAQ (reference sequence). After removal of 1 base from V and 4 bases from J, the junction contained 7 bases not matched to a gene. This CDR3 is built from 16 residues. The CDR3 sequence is CASSLGFQRGYNEQFF. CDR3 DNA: TGTGCCAGCAGCTTAGGATTCCAGCGGGGATACAATGAGCAGTTCTTC.

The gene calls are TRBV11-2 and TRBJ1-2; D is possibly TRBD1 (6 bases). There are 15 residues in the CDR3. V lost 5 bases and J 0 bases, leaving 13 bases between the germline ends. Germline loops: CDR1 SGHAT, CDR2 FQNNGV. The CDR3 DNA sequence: TGTGCCAGCAGCCGACAGACAGGAACTAACTATGGCTACACCTTC. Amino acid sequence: CASSRQTGTNYGYTF.